Listed here are 25 T cell receptor beta chains from one sample, sequenced in a study of spatial heterogeneity in lung cancer. The time point was: sample taken at primary tumor resection. Whole RNA, which was extracted from tumor, nontumor lung tissue or frozen PBMC, was sequenced without any cell sorting. MiXCR was run by TCRdb on the 5' RACE reads, yielding one entry per CDR3 protein. The table has some 4,000 distinct CDR3 sequences, about 30% seen once. The sequencing here drew on normal lung tissue next to the tumor, taken at surgery. The receptors come from a male donor with early-stage non-small cell lung cancer.

This clonotype came up many times. The V call is TRBV10-3, the J call TRBJ2-5; perhaps TRBD2 as D (6 bases). Germline V lookup: CDR1 ENHRY, CDR2 SYGVKD. With 8 bases removed from V and 4 bases from J, the gap between germline ends came to 20 bases. The CDR3 totals 15 residues. The CDR3 region is CAIGELEGLIETQYF. The CDR3 DNA follows: TGTGCCATCGGAGAGCTGGAGGGGTTGATAGAGACCCAGTACTTC.

This clonotype is classed as medium-sized. The chain is built from TRBV5-1 and TRBJ1-2; the D gene is possibly TRBD1 (6 bases). CDR3 size: 14 residues. Trimming shortened V by 2 bases and J by 2 bases, and 10 bases separated the two germline ends. In germline, CDR1 is SGHRS, CDR2 YFSETQ. The CDR3 nucleotides are TGCGCCAGCAGCTTAGGGGGTTCGAACTATGGCTACACCTTC. It codes for CASSLGGSNYGYTF. Using reference TRBV5-1 and TRBJ1-2 for the parts outside the CDR3, the full variable domain is KAGVTQTPRYLIKTRGQQVTLSCSPISGHRSVSWYQQTPGQGLQFLFEYFSETQRNKGNFPGRFSGRQFSNSRSEMNVSTLELGDSALYLCASSLGGSNYGYTFGSGTRLTVV.

This clonotype was picked up many times. The chain joins TRBV7-8 to TRBJ2-5, with TRBD2 as a possible D gene (7 bases). Germline CDR1 reads SGHVS; CDR2 reads FQNEAQ. The CDR3 has 17 amino acids. Trimming left V 5 bases short and J 4 bases short, with 23 bases between. CDR3 sequence reads: CASSPEIGGGLSETQYF. CDR3 sequence (DNA): TGTGCCAGCAGCCCCGAGATAGGGGGGGGGCTGTCAGAGACCCAGTACTTC.

This clonotype has ten or more counts. The V and J genes are TRBV18 and TRBJ2-7; weak D call: TRBD1 (6 bases). The CDR3 length is 15 residues. V lost 3 bases and J 2 bases, leaving 14 bases between the germline ends. In germline, CDR1 is KGHSH, CDR2 LQKENI. The CDR3: CASSPGQGIPYEQYF. The CDR3 DNA reads TGTGCCAGCTCACCGGGGCAGGGGATCCCCTACGAGCAGTACTTC.

This clonotype is labeled large. This sequence joins TRBV7-9 and TRBJ2-2; D is ambiguous. Germline-derived CDR1 and CDR2 are SEHNR and FQNEAQ (reference sequence). The V gene lost 6 bases and the J gene lost 7 bases, with 15 bases spanning the gap. The CDR3 is 14 amino acids. The CDR3 nucleotides read TGTGCCAGCAGACCCGACTCTCTAGGCGGGGAGCTGTTTTTT. It translates to CASRPDSLGGELFF. Drawing the rest from reference TRBV7-9 and TRBJ2-2, the complete variable domain is DTGVSQNPRHKITKRGQNVTFRCDPISEHNRLYWYRQTLGQGPEFLTYFQNEAQLEKSRLLSDRFSAERPKGSFSTLEIQRTEQGDSAMYLCASRPDSLGGELFFGEGSRLTVL.

This clonotype is categorized as medium-sized. V gene TRBV3-1 combines with J gene TRBJ2-7, with D uncertain. CDR3 length equals 15 residues. Trimming stripped 3 bases from V and 1 base from J, with 13 bases between. Germline values: CDR1 LGHDT, CDR2 YNNKEL (reference sequence). Written as DNA, the CDR3 is TGTGCCAGCAGCCAGATTTATGACCTGTCCTACGAGCAGTACTTC. This encodes CASSQIYDLSYEQYF.

This clonotype was counted once. The genes are TRBV4-1 and TRBJ2-7; possibly TRBD1 or TRBD2 for D (6 bases each). V shed 1 base and J shed 3 bases, with 13 bases lying between them. Germline assignment: CDR1 MGHRA and CDR2 YSYEKL. There are 15 residues in the CDR3. In DNA, the CDR3 is TGCGCCAGCAGCCAAGTTCCGGGGGCTAGCTACGAGCAGTACTTC. Protein product: CASSQVPGASYEQYF.

This clonotype is labeled medium-sized (0.01 to 0.1%). CDR3 residues: CASSDMGNNQPQHF. The DNA for the CDR3 is TGTGCCAGCAGTGATATGGGGAACAATCAGCCCCAGCATTTT. This chain connects TRBV2 to TRBJ1-5; D is undetermined. Trimming shortened V by 3 bases and J by 3 bases, and 9 bases separated the two germline ends. The CDR3 extends over 14 amino acids. CDR1 and CDR2 from the germline V gene are SNHLY and FYNNEI.

The chain uses TRBV28 and TRBJ1-5; D might be TRBD1 (5 bases). The CDR3 sequence is 15 residues long. Trimming took off 4 bases at V and 1 base at J, with 11 bases between the two ends. The germline V gene encodes CDR1 MDHEN and CDR2 SYDVKM. CDR3 sequence reads: CASSSVGVSNQPQHF. For the CDR3, the DNA is TGTGCCAGCAGTTCGGTGGGGGTCAGCAATCAGCCCCAGCATTTT.

This clonotype is labeled as medium-sized. This chain connects TRBV12-3 or TRBV12-4 to TRBJ1-1, with D hard to call. The CDR3 loop spans 15 amino acids. V was pared by 3 bases and J by 0 bases, with 11 bases between. The CDR3 spells CASSFRREMNTEAFF. CDR3 sequence (DNA): TGTGCCAGCAGTTTTAGAAGGGAGATGAACACTGAAGCTTTCTTT.

Only a few counts were recorded for this clonotype. The gene calls are TRBV4-3 and TRBJ1-1, with a tentative D call TRBD1 (5 bases). The CDR3 is 13 amino acids. Germline V gene data show CDR1 as LGHNA and CDR2 as YSLEER. Trimming stripped 6 bases from V and 4 bases from J, with 12 bases between. The CDR3 spells CASRRDLGTEAFF. The CDR3 region has the DNA TGCGCCAGCAGACGGGACCTGGGCACTGAAGCTTTCTTT.

V and J are TRBV12-3 or TRBV12-4 and TRBJ2-7, with 8 positions matching TRBD2. This CDR3 region has 14 residues. Germline trimming cut 2 bases from V and 3 bases from J; bases unmatched to any gene: 3. The CDR3 loop reads CASSLLAGSYEQYF. CDR3 nucleotides: TGTGCCAGCAGTTTACTAGCGGGCAGCTACGAGCAGTACTTC.

This clonotype is judged medium-sized. This chain uses TRBV6-1 with TRBJ2-1; TRBD2 is a possible D gene (6 bases). Germline values: CDR1 MNHNS, CDR2 SASEGT. The V end lost 5 bases, the J end lost 8 bases, and 13 bases lay between the germline ends. This CDR3 has 13 amino acids. CDR3 region: CASSWLAPDEQFF. The CDR3 DNA reads TGTGCCAGCAGTTGGCTAGCGCCAGATGAGCAGTTCTTC.

With regard to this clonotype: Germline is not matched at one junction end, which may reflect a read error. The chain employs TRBV7-9 and TRBJ2-7, with D possibly being TRBD2 (6 bases). Germline loops: CDR1 SEHNR, CDR2 FQNEAQ (reference sequence). The CDR3 is made up of 14 amino acids. The CDR3 is CVSSLGGLGGEQYF. As DNA, the CDR3 is TGTGTCAGCAGCTTGGGCGGCCTGGGGGGCGAGCAGTACTTC.

By sample fraction, this clonotype is medium-sized. V is TRBV5-1 and J is TRBJ2-7; TRBD1 might be the D (5 bases). Trimming removed 8 bases at V and 5 bases at J, with 17 bases between. This CDR3 region has 13 residues. Germline V gives CDR1 SGHRS, CDR2 YFSETQ. The CDR3 region is CASAWAGSDEQYF. The CDR3 nucleotides read TGCGCCAGTGCCTGGGCAGGGTCAGACGAGCAGTACTTC.

In this sample, this clonotype is medium-sized. J is TRBJ2-7 and V is TRBV11-2; possibly TRBD1 for D (5 bases). Germline assignment: CDR1 SGHAT and CDR2 FQNNGV. V was clipped by 2 bases and J by 5 bases, with 16 bases between them. There are 15 residues in the CDR3. As DNA, the CDR3 is TGTGCCAGCAGCTTACCAGGGTCTAGAAGGAACGAGCAGTACTTC. It is translated as CASSLPGSRRNEQYF.

Ten or more counts support this clonotype. The J gene is TRBJ2-4, the V gene TRBV5-4; 11 bases match TRBD1. The CDR3 loop spans 17 amino acids. Trimming took 4 bases from V and 3 from J; bases not matched to a gene: 9. Germline V gene sequence: CDR1 SGHNT, CDR2 YYREEE (reference sequence). CDR3 nucleotides: TGTGCCAGCAGCGCCGGGACAGGGGGAGTTAGCAAAAACATTCAGTACTTC. It encodes CASSAGTGGVSKNIQYF.

This clonotype is medium-sized. The genes are TRBV12-3 or TRBV12-4 and TRBJ1-5; D gene uncertain. Trimming removed 7 bases at V and 3 bases at J, with 13 bases between. The CDR3 sequence is 14 residues long. The CDR3 sequence: CASNPPGNNQPQHF. CDR3 in DNA: TGTGCCAGCAATCCACCTGGGAACAATCAGCCCCAGCATTTT.

This clonotype is termed medium-sized. V gene TRBV5-1 combines with J gene TRBJ1-2; a weak D match, TRBD1 (5 bases). The CDR3 consists of 15 residues. Looked up from germline, CDR1 is SGHRS and CDR2 is YFSETQ. V was pared by 4 bases and J by 13 bases, with 26 bases between. CDR3 DNA: TGCGCCAGCAGCGGGACCGGCGAAATAAGAGAATTGCGCACCTTC. Amino acids: CASSGTGEIRELRTF.

The sample holds a few counts of this clonotype. This sequence joins TRBV7-9 and TRBJ2-2; D may be TRBD1 (5 bases). The CDR3 sequence is 14 residues long. Trimming cost V 3 bases and J 6 bases, with 11 bases left between them. Germline V gene lookup returns CDR1 SEHNR and CDR2 FQNEAQ (reference sequence). For the CDR3, the DNA is TGTGCCAGCAGCTTTAACAGGTTATCCGGGGAGCTGTTTTTT. Encoded protein: CASSFNRLSGELFF.

This clonotype is labeled as medium-sized (0.01 to 0.1%). The chain has TRBV5-6 and TRBJ1-2; no reliable D call. The CDR3 totals 15 residues. Germline V lookup: CDR1 SGHDT, CDR2 YYEEEE. Trimming pared 4 bases from V and 0 bases from J, leaving 13 bases between. The CDR3: CASSRTRTANYGYTF. The CDR3 DNA is TGTGCCAGCAGCAGAACTAGGACGGCTAACTATGGCTACACCTTC.

This clonotype was observed many times. The chain recombines TRBV30 with TRBJ2-7, with a tentative D call TRBD1 (6 bases). With 3 bases removed from V and 0 bases from J, the gap between germline ends came to 9 bases. The CDR3 loop spans 13 amino acids. Germline loops: CDR1 GTSNPN, CDR2 SVGIG (reference sequence). CDR3 protein: CAWSRQASYEQYV. Here the CDR3 DNA reads TGTGCCTGGAGCAGACAGGCCTCCTACGAGCAGTACGTC.

Judged by abundance, this clonotype is medium-sized (0.01 to 0.1%). This rearrangement joins TRBV25-1 to TRBJ1-2; 9 bases fit TRBD1. The germline V gene has CDR1 MGHDK and CDR2 SYGVNS. The CDR3 is 15 amino acids. Trimming cost V 4 bases and J 9 bases; bases outside gene matches: 12. The CDR3 loop is CASSATGTGSSSYTF. DNA of the CDR3: TGTGCCAGCAGTGCCACCGGGACAGGGTCTTCAAGCTACACCTTC.

The chain couples TRBV7-9 to TRBJ2-7, with D possibly being TRBD2 (5 bases). From germline, CDR1 is SEHNR and CDR2 FQNEAQ (reference sequence). The CDR3 contains 16 residues. V was clipped by 4 bases and J by 5 bases, with 21 bases between them. The CDR3 DNA is TGTGCCAGCAGCTACGCCCTGCCTGCGGCGGGCCACGAGCAGTACTTC. It translates to CASSYALPAAGHEQYF.

The chain combines TRBV7-3 with TRBJ2-3; TRBD2 aligns across 12 bases. V shed 5 bases, J shed 3 bases, and the junction held 6 bases outside the gene matches. Germline CDR1 reads SGHTA; CDR2 reads FQGTGA. The CDR3 runs 16 residues. The CDR3 DNA reads as TGTGCCAGCAGCAGAAGGACTAGCGGGGCAACAGATACGCAGTATTTT. It encodes CASSRRTSGATDTQYF.